The 30 T cell receptor beta chains given below trace back to one sample, sequenced in a study of T cells in Graves' hyperthyroidism and ophthalmopathy. Researchers took RNA transcripts and amplified the TCR beta CDR3 regions from them. TCR CDR3 regions were first amplified by RT-PCR with HTBI primers. TCRdb reanalysed the multiplex PCR reads using MiXCR and keeps one entry per CDR3 protein. The repertoire holds 550,000 to 650,000 distinct CDR3 sequences, with about 14% as singletons. Sequencing was done on a sample of blood. The receptors originated from a woman aged 40 to 50 with Graves' hyperthyroidism.

This clonotype has more than one count but fewer than ten. The gene calls are TRBV28 and TRBJ2-7; 8 nucleotides line up with TRBD2. In germline, CDR1 is MDHEN, CDR2 SYDVKM. The CDR3 sequence is 14 residues long. V lost 6 bases and J lost 4; bases outside the gene matches: 8. CDR3 sequence reads: CASSNLAGSYEQYF. The CDR3 DNA is TGTGCCAGCAGCAATTTAGCGGGAAGTTACGAGCAGTACTTC.

J is TRBJ2-7 and V is TRBV27, with 11 bases identical to TRBD1. This CDR3 contains 16 residues. V shed 3 bases, J shed 5 bases, and the junction held 9 bases outside the gene matches. CDR1 and CDR2 from the germline V gene are MNHEY and SMNVEV (reference sequence). This CDR3 reads CASSFRSGQGEDEQYF. CDR3 coding DNA: TGTGCCAGCAGTTTTCGGTCGGGACAGGGGGAAGACGAGCAGTACTTC.

This clonotype was counted ten times or more. The chain carries TRBV28 and TRBJ2-7, with 7 bases matching TRBD1. CDR1 MDHEN and CDR2 SYDVKM come from the germline V gene. J gave up 5 bases and V 7 bases, and 8 bases lay outside the gene matches. The CDR3 is 13 residues long. CDR3 protein: CASTQTGNNEQYF. For the CDR3, the DNA is TGTGCCAGCACTCAGACAGGGAATAACGAGCAGTACTTC.

This clonotype was recorded a few times. This chain uses TRBV20-1 with TRBJ2-7, with D possibly being TRBD1 (5 bases). The CDR3 is 13 residues long. Germline CDR1 is DFQATT and CDR2 is SNEGSKA (reference sequence). The V end lost 4 bases, the J end lost 2 bases, and 12 bases lay between the germline ends. CDR3 sequence: CSAKGQTTYEQYF. The CDR3 DNA is TGCAGTGCTAAGGGGCAGACGACCTACGAGCAGTACTTC.

This clonotype was recorded at least ten times. The rearrangement uses TRBV5-1 and TRBJ1-1, with D possibly being TRBD1 (6 bases). This CDR3 is 14 amino acids long. Germline CDR1 SGHRS, CDR2 YFSETQ. The V and J ends lost 4 bases and 1 base respectively, with 11 bases between them. The CDR3 nucleotides are TGCGCCAGCAGCCTCAGGGGCCAGAACACTGAAGCTTTCTTT. Its protein product is CASSLRGQNTEAFF.

The sample holds many counts of this clonotype. The rearrangement uses TRBV6-1 and TRBJ1-5, with TRBD1 as a possible D gene (6 bases). Germline CDR1 MNHNS, CDR2 SASEGT. Trimming shortened V by 1 base and J by 1 base, and 17 bases separated the two germline ends. The CDR3 is made up of 18 amino acids. DNA for the CDR3: TGTGCCAGCAGTGAAGGGACAGCCCAGTTTTCCAGCAATCAGCCCCAGCATTTT. Protein product: CASSEGTAQFSSNQPQHF.

This clonotype was observed many times. This sequence joins TRBV28 and TRBJ2-7; TRBD2 aligns across 11 bases. The CDR3 is 15 residues long. V trimming: 6 bases; J trimming: 7 bases; junction bases outside the gene matches: 11. The germline gives CDR1 MDHEN, CDR2 SYDVKM. Here the CDR3 reads CASSRLAGRLGEQYF. CDR3 coding DNA: TGTGCCAGCAGCAGACTAGCGGGGCGTTTGGGGGAGCAGTACTTC.

Remarks on this clonotype: A much larger clone lies one base from this, so it may be a read error. The rearrangement links TRBV3-1 to TRBJ1-1; TRBD1 aligns across 8 bases. The junction had 9 bases not matched to a gene; V was cut back by 4 bases and J by 5 bases. This CDR3 contains 15 residues. Per germline, CDR1 LGHDT and CDR2 YNNKEL (reference sequence). In DNA, the CDR3 is TGTGCCAGCAGCCCAACAGGGACAGGAGTAACTGAAGCTTTCTTT. Its protein is CASSPTGTGVTEAFF.

This clonotype was detected only a few times. The chain couples TRBV5-1 to TRBJ1-2; TRBD1 aligns across 7 bases. The CDR3 sequence is 14 residues long. The V gene end was trimmed by 4 bases and the J gene end by 1 base; junction bases not matched to a gene: 4. The germline CDR1 and CDR2 sequences are SGHRS and YFSETQ. The CDR3 here is CASSTGDVNYGYTF. The CDR3 DNA reads TGCGCCAGCAGCACAGGGGATGTTAACTATGGCTACACCTTC.

The sample holds a few counts of this clonotype. The rearrangement uses TRBV10-3 and TRBJ2-7; possibly TRBD2 for D (6 bases). V gave up 0 bases and J gave up 0 bases, with 12 bases separating them. This CDR3 has 16 amino acids. Germline values: CDR1 ENHRY, CDR2 SYGVKD. CDR3 protein: CAISESLRGNSYEQYF. CDR3 DNA: TGTGCCATCAGTGAGTCGTTGCGGGGTAACTCCTACGAGCAGTACTTC.

Only a few counts were recorded for this clonotype. The chain couples TRBV12-5 to TRBJ2-1, with 10 bases that match TRBD1. Germline lookup yields CDR1 LGHNT and CDR2 FRNRAP. V dropped 2 bases and J dropped 7; count of bases not matched to a gene: 11. The CDR3 runs 17 residues. The CDR3 loop is CASGLTLTGTGANEQFF. Written as DNA, the CDR3 is TGTGCTAGTGGTTTGACTCTTACCGGGACAGGGGCAAATGAGCAGTTCTTC.

This clonotype was picked up many times. This chain uses TRBV3-1 with TRBJ2-3, with no clear D. This CDR3 is 11 amino acids long. V lost 6 bases and J 4 bases, leaving 5 bases between the germline ends. Germline V gene lookup returns CDR1 LGHDT and CDR2 YNNKEL (reference sequence). The CDR3 DNA is TGTGCCAGCAGGATTGCAGATACGCAGTATTTT. Translating gives CASRIADTQYF.

This clonotype was found many times. The genes are TRBV20-1 and TRBJ1-4, with TRBD1 as a possible D gene (6 bases). Germline V gives CDR1 DFQATT, CDR2 SNEGSKA (reference sequence). V lost 3 bases to trimming and J lost 0 bases, with 8 bases between them. The CDR3 is made up of 14 amino acids. CDR3 loop: CSASYRATNEKLFF. In nucleotides, the CDR3 is TGCAGTGCTAGTTACAGGGCAACTAATGAAAAACTGTTTTTT.

This clonotype was counted a few times. The genes are TRBV27 and TRBJ1-4; no reliable D call. V lost 7 bases and J 4 bases, leaving 10 bases between the germline ends. Per germline, CDR1 MNHEY and CDR2 SMNVEV (reference sequence). The CDR3 spans 13 residues. CDR3 sequence (DNA): TGTGCCAGCAAAGGGCCGATTAATGAAAAACTGTTTTTT. Translating it yields CASKGPINEKLFF.

There are a few counts of this clonotype. J is TRBJ2-6 and V is TRBV19; D not resolved. CDR3 length: 15 residues. Trimming cost V 1 base and J 0 bases, with 4 bases left between them. CDR1 and CDR2 (germline): LNHDA, SQIVND (reference sequence). CDR3 sequence reads: CASSIVNSGANVLTF. As DNA, the CDR3 is TGTGCCAGTAGTATAGTCAACTCTGGGGCCAACGTCCTGACTTTC.

This clonotype appeared many times. Compared with germline, one end of the junction differs, possibly owing to a read error. The V and J genes are TRBV2 and TRBJ1-4; 8 nucleotides match TRBD1. The germline V gene has CDR1 SNHLY and CDR2 FYNNEI. The CDR3 is made up of 14 amino acids. The CDR3 loop is CASSLDRADEKLFF. CDR3 DNA sequence: TGCGCCAGCAGCTTGGACAGGGCGGATGAAAAACTGTTTTTT.

This chain links TRBV12-3 or TRBV12-4 with TRBJ1-5; D uncertain. V was pared by 4 bases and J by 4 bases, with 8 bases between. The CDR3 consists of 13 residues. The CDR3 sequence: CASSYADNQPQHF. The CDR3 nucleotides are TGTGCCAGCAGTTACGCGGATAATCAGCCCCAGCATTTT.

This clonotype was observed many times. The chain joins TRBV6-1 to TRBJ2-3; D possibly matches TRBD1 or TRBD2 (5 bases each). The CDR3 spans 15 residues. Between the trimmed V and J ends, which lost 3 bases and 1 base, there was a span of 11 bases. The germline CDR1 and CDR2 sequences are MNHNS and SASEGT. The CDR3 nucleotides are TGTGCCAGCAGTGACCGGGACGGAGGCACAGATACGCAGTATTTT. It codes for CASSDRDGGTDTQYF.

Details on this clonotype: The junction does not match germline at one end; this may be a read error. This CDR3 is CARSQERGEQYF. Here the CDR3 DNA reads TGTGCCCGCAGCCAAGAACGGGGCGAGCAGTACTTC. The J gene is TRBJ2-7, the V gene TRBV4-2, with a tentative D call TRBD2 (5 bases). CDR3 length equals 12 residues. CDR1 is LGHNA, CDR2 YNFKEQ, per germline.

The table lists this clonotype with many counts. V is TRBV28 and J is TRBJ1-1; 9 bases match TRBD1. CDR1 is MDHEN, CDR2 SYDVKM, per germline. The CDR3 consists of 14 residues. V trimming: 7 bases; J trimming: 3 bases; junction bases outside the gene matches: 6. The CDR3 protein is CASTFGDRDTEAFF. CDR3 DNA: TGTGCCAGCACCTTTGGGGACAGGGACACTGAAGCTTTCTTT.

At least ten counts were recorded for this clonotype. The chain carries TRBV28 and TRBJ1-5; D remains ambiguous. Germline CDR1 is MDHEN and CDR2 is SYDVKM. The CDR3 consists of 15 residues. The V gene lost 1 base and the J gene lost 5 bases, with 12 bases spanning the gap. CDR3 residues: CASSLSRVVDQPQHF. The DNA for the CDR3 is TGTGCCAGCAGTTTATCCAGAGTAGTAGATCAGCCCCAGCATTTT.

This clonotype appeared many times. The J gene is TRBJ1-5, the V gene TRBV5-1; a weak D match, TRBD1 (5 bases). CDR1 is SGHRS and CDR2 is YFSETQ in the germline V gene. V was trimmed by 4 bases and J by 7 bases, leaving 18 bases between them. The CDR3 length is 15 residues. Here the CDR3 reads CASSPQSREEQPQHF. In nucleotides, the CDR3 is TGCGCCAGCAGCCCCCAGTCCAGGGAAGAACAGCCCCAGCATTTT. The variable domain in full, completed from reference TRBV5-1 and TRBJ1-5, reads KAGVTQTPRYLIKTRGQQVTLSCSPISGHRSVSWYQQTPGQGLQFLFEYFSETQRNKGNFPGRFSGRQFSNSRSEMNVSTLELGDSALYLCASSPQSREEQPQHFGDGTRLSIL.

This clonotype was counted ten times or more. The chain joins TRBV5-1 to TRBJ2-3; 7 bases match TRBD1. Germline V gives CDR1 SGHRS, CDR2 YFSETQ. This CDR3 contains 15 residues. V shed 4 bases, J shed 1 base, and the junction held 6 bases outside the gene matches. Written as DNA, the CDR3 is TGCGCCAGCAGCATGACAGGGTATGGCACAGATACGCAGTATTTT. Translating it yields CASSMTGYGTDTQYF.

To note about this clonotype: A much larger clone lies one base from this, so it may be a read error. The chain recombines TRBV6-1 with TRBJ1-6; the match to TRBD1 covers 10 bases. The CDR3 has 16 residues. The V gene's germline CDR1 is MNHNS and CDR2 SASEGT. The CDR3 nucleotides are TGTGCCGGCAGCGTTGTAGGGGGACAGGGGTTTTCACCCCTCCACTTT. It is translated as CAGSVVGGQGFSPLHF.

At least ten counts were recorded for this clonotype. The chain combines TRBV7-9 with TRBJ2-7, with 14 bases that match TRBD2. This CDR3 has 16 amino acids. Germline lookup yields CDR1 SEHNR and CDR2 FQNEAQ (reference sequence). The junction had 7 bases not matched to a gene; V was cut back by 4 bases and J by 5 bases. In DNA form, the CDR3 reads TGTGCCAGCAGCTCAGGACTAGCGGGAGGTTCTCACGAGCAGTACTTC. Its translation is CASSSGLAGGSHEQYF.

V usage is TRBV5-6 and J usage is TRBJ2-1; TRBD2 matches 14 bases. V was clipped by 2 bases and J by 3 bases; unmatched bases: 10. Germline values: CDR1 SGHDT, CDR2 YYEEEE. The CDR3 sequence is 19 residues long. CDR3 in amino acids: CASSFLTSGRASIYNEQFF. In DNA form, the CDR3 reads TGTGCCAGCAGCTTCCTGACTAGCGGGAGGGCCTCAATCTACAATGAGCAGTTCTTC.

The chain links TRBV20-1 to TRBJ1-1; TRBD1 agrees at 8 bases. The CDR3 is 15 residues long. Germline V CDR1 and CDR2: DFQATT, SNEGSKA (reference sequence). V lost 0 bases, J lost 5 bases, and 8 bases stayed unmatched. CDR3 coding DNA: TGCAGTGCTAGAGAAAGACAGGGGTTTGAAACTGAAGCTTTCTTT. Its translation is CSARERQGFETEAFF.

This clonotype has ten or more counts. Germline is not matched at one junction end, which may reflect a read error. The chain joins TRBV5-1 to TRBJ2-2; weak D call: TRBD2 (6 bases). Germline CDR1 is SGHRS and CDR2 is YFSETQ. The CDR3 length is 15 residues. The CDR3 nucleotides read TGCGCCAGCAACTTGTCGGGACTCAACACCGGGGAGCTGTTTTTT. As protein: CASNLSGLNTGELFF.

The rearrangement links TRBV4-2 to TRBJ1-5; possible D gene TRBD1, 6 bases. This CDR3 comprises 16 residues. In germline, CDR1 is LGHNA, CDR2 YNFKEQ. V lost 4 bases and J 0 bases, leaving 13 bases between the germline ends. The CDR3 DNA reads as TGTGCCAGCAGCCCAGAACAGGGTTATAGCAATCAGCCCCAGCATTTT. This encodes CASSPEQGYSNQPQHF.

The sample holds many counts of this clonotype. The V gene is TRBV12-3 or TRBV12-4, the J gene TRBJ1-1, with TRBD1 matching over 9 bases. The V segment lost 7 bases and the J segment 1 base; nucleotides outside the gene matches: 4. The CDR3 loop spans 14 amino acids. DNA for the CDR3: TGTGCCAGCAACCAGGGACAGGGGAACACTGAAGCTTTCTTT. Translation: CASNQGQGNTEAFF.